These 16 T cell receptor beta chains came from one sample sequenced in a study of OX40 agonist ivuxolimab in advanced cancers. Profiled with immunoSEQ multiplex PCR; TCRdb holds only in-frame clones, not every one. The sample shows over 50,000 clones, roughly 84% of them seen only once. The starting material was CD4+ or CD8+ T cells sorted from blood, obtained in a trial of the OX40 agonist ivuxolimab. The receptors were sampled from an adult with an advanced solid tumor such as melanoma, head and neck, liver or kidney cancer.

This sequence joins TRBV29-1 and TRBJ2-3, with 12 positions matching TRBD2. The CDR3 is 14 residues long. Trimming removed 8 bases from V and 3 bases from J; junction bases left unmatched: 6. Germline assignment: CDR1 SQVTM and CDR2 ANQGSEA. CDR3 in DNA: TGCAGCACTTCGGGGACTAGCGGGACAGATACGCAGTATTTT. Translated: CSTSGTSGTDTQYF.

This rearrangement joins TRBV28 to TRBJ1-4; D gene ambiguous. There are 11 residues in the CDR3. Germline CDR1 is MDHEN and CDR2 is SYDVKM. With 4 bases removed from V and 8 bases from J, the gap between germline ends came to 5 bases. The DNA of the CDR3 is TGTGCCAGCAGTTCTCGGGAAAAACTGTTTTTT. Protein product: CASSSREKLFF.

V and J are TRBV5-1 and TRBJ2-7; D is undetermined. The germline V gene encodes CDR1 SGHRS and CDR2 YFSETQ. V lost 0 bases and J lost 6, with 16 bases in between. CDR3 length equals 15 residues. Here the CDR3 reads CASSLEYAPSGEQYF. Written as DNA, the CDR3 is TGCGCCAGCAGCTTGGAATATGCGCCCTCCGGCGAGCAGTACTTC.

The V gene is TRBV15, the J gene TRBJ1-2, with D possibly being TRBD1 (5 bases). The CDR3 length is 12 residues. In germline, CDR1 is LNHNV, CDR2 YYDKDF (reference sequence). V was pared by 5 bases and J by 6 bases, with 10 bases between. CDR3 nucleotide sequence: TGTGCCACCAGCGACCAGGGAGATGGCTACACCTTC. Protein: CATSDQGDGYTF.

The V and J genes are TRBV30 and TRBJ2-3; D not resolved. The germline V gene has CDR1 GTSNPN and CDR2 SVGIG (reference sequence). This CDR3 has 11 residues. Trimming removed 0 bases from V and 4 bases from J, with 2 bases in between. The CDR3 bases are TGTGCCTGGAGTGTTCCAGATACGCAGTATTTT. Its translation is CAWSVPDTQYF.

This clone was observed a single time. The chain has TRBV5-4 and TRBJ1-1, with a weak D call TRBD1 (6 bases). This CDR3 is built from 16 residues. The V end was cut by 4 bases, the J end by 0 bases, with 16 bases between. Germline CDR1 reads SGHNT; CDR2 reads YYREEE (reference sequence). The CDR3 spells CASSPSWGRVNTEAFF. The CDR3 bases are TGTGCCAGCAGCCCAAGCTGGGGGCGCGTGAACACTGAAGCTTTCTTT.

This clone came up a few times. Additional DNA sequences in this sample encode the identical CDR3. The chain links TRBV10-3 to TRBJ2-2, with D hard to call. Trimming pared 5 bases from V and 2 bases from J, leaving 0 bases between. Germline CDR1 ENHRY, CDR2 SYGVKD. CDR3 length equals 11 residues. CDR3 coding DNA: TGTGCCATCAGTAACACCGGGGAGCTGTTTTTT. Protein: CAISNTGELFF.

The chain has TRBV19 and TRBJ1-3; 9 nucleotides line up with TRBD1. Germline-derived CDR1 and CDR2 are LNHDA and SQIVND (reference sequence). V trimming: 3 bases; J trimming: 3 bases; junction bases outside the gene matches: 6. The CDR3 loop spans 16 amino acids. CDR3 sequence: CASSIMGQGLGNTIYF. Written as DNA, the CDR3 is TGTGCCAGTAGTATTATGGGACAGGGCCTTGGAAACACCATATATTTT.

The chain links TRBV5-4 to TRBJ2-7; D unclear. V dropped 0 bases and J dropped 2 bases, with 6 bases sitting between them. CDR3 length: 13 residues. Germline lookup yields CDR1 SGHNT and CDR2 YYREEE (reference sequence). The CDR3 spells CASSLDGAYEQYF. The CDR3 DNA follows: TGTGCCAGCAGCTTGGACGGAGCCTACGAGCAGTACTTC.

The chain employs TRBV19 and TRBJ1-4, with D unclear. This CDR3 region has 16 residues. Germline CDR1 reads LNHDA; CDR2 reads SQIVND (reference sequence). Trimming stripped 5 bases from V and 3 bases from J, with 16 bases between. The CDR3 sequence: CASSVGSLAANEKLFF. For the CDR3, the DNA is TGTGCCAGTAGTGTTGGCAGCTTAGCGGCTAATGAAAAACTGTTTTTT.

In its sample, this clone was seen once. The CDR3 is CASSYIAGGSYEQYF. CDR3 nucleotides: TGTGCCAGCAGTTACATAGCGGGAGGCTCCTACGAGCAGTACTTC. The chain joins TRBV6-6 to TRBJ2-7; 10 bases match TRBD2. With 2 bases clipped from V and 0 bases from J, the junction kept 1 base outside the gene matches. Per the germline V gene, CDR1 is MNHNY and CDR2 is SVGAGI (reference sequence). This CDR3 contains 15 residues.

Of note for this clone: A read error may account for a junction end that differs from germline. The chain links TRBV7-7 to TRBJ2-2, with a possible D match to TRBD1 (6 bases). This CDR3 has 14 residues. The V gene's germline CDR1 is SSHAT and CDR2 FNYEAQ (reference sequence). CDR3 loop: CASSLEGVTGELFF. In nucleotides, the CDR3 is TGTGCTAGCAGCCTAGAGGGGGTAACCGGGGAGCTGTTTTTT.

The chain employs TRBV2 and TRBJ1-1, with D unclear. The CDR3 extends over 13 amino acids. The germline V and J ends were trimmed by 4 bases and 1 base, with 7 bases remaining between them. Germline CDR1 and CDR2: SNHLY and FYNNEI. CDR3 amino acids: CASSVGGNTEAFF. The CDR3 DNA sequence: TGTGCCAGCAGTGTGGGAGGGAACACTGAAGCTTTCTTT.

The J gene is TRBJ2-6, the V gene TRBV30; D gene uncertain. Germline-derived CDR1 and CDR2 are GTSNPN and SVGIG (reference sequence). Trimming left V 5 bases short and J 1 base short, with 3 bases between. CDR3 length equals 12 residues. The CDR3 is CAWASGANVLTF. The CDR3 nucleotides read TGTGCCTGGGCTTCTGGGGCCAACGTCCTGACTTTC.

This clone turned up a few times. This chain uses TRBV7-9 with TRBJ1-2, with TRBD1 identical over 12 bases. The V gene end was trimmed by 5 bases and the J gene end by 7 bases; junction bases not matched to a gene: 8. CDR1 is SEHNR and CDR2 is FQNEAQ in the germline V gene (reference sequence). This CDR3 region has 15 residues. This CDR3 reads CASSPTGTGGRGYTF. The DNA for the CDR3 is TGTGCCAGCAGCCCCACCGGGACAGGGGGCCGTGGCTACACCTTC.

The chain has TRBV5-1 and TRBJ1-4, with unresolved D. Germline CDR1 and CDR2: SGHRS and YFSETQ. This CDR3 region has 15 residues. The V end was cut by 6 bases, the J end by 6 bases, with 18 bases between. This chain's CDR3 is CASNLGGRLDEKLFF. CDR3 bases: TGCGCCAGCAACCTTGGCGGCAGGTTAGATGAAAAACTGTTTTTT.